This passage covers 32 T cell receptor gamma chains from one sample sequenced in a study of human gamma delta and Vdelta1 T cells. TCRdb repeated clone calling on the PCR reads with CATT. The table includes about 4,000 gamma-chain clones, around 15% detected once. No cognate antigen is known for these TCRs. Material: Vdelta1 gamma-delta T cells from blood grown in culture (DOT cells). The receptors originated from a human donor in good health.

There are a few counts of this clone. A much larger clone differs from this one at a single base, so this may be a read error. The chain is built from TRGV8 and TRGJ1 or TRGJ2. CDR3 length: 13 residues. The junction had 0 bases not matched to a gene; V was cut back by 0 bases and J by 1 base. Germline CDR1 VENAVY, CDR2 YDSYNSRV. The CDR3 DNA sequence: TGTGCCACCTGGGATAGGAATTATTATAAGAAACTCTTT. Protein sequence: CATWDRNYYKKLF.

In its sample, this clone is medium-sized. This specimen includes other DNA sequences encoding the same CDR3. This chain links TRGV2 with TRGJ1 or TRGJ2. V shed 1 base, J shed 1 base, and the junction held 4 bases outside the gene matches. CDR1 and CDR2 from the germline V gene are EGSNGY and YDSYNSKV. The CDR3 sequence is 14 residues long. The DNA of the CDR3 is TGTGCCACCTGGGACGGTTCCAATTATTATAAGAAACTCTTT. Translation gives CATWDGSNYYKKLF.

This chain joins TRGV3 and TRGJ1 or TRGJ2. The CDR3 has 15 residues. CDR1 VTNTFY and CDR2 YDVSTARD come from the germline V gene (reference sequence). Trimming removed 0 bases from V and 0 bases from J; junction bases left unmatched: 5. CDR3 residues: CATWDRHANYYKKLF. The CDR3, as DNA: TGTGCCACCTGGGACAGGCACGCGAATTATTATAAGAAACTCTTT.

This clone was seen a handful of times. V usage is TRGV10 and J usage is TRGJ1 or TRGJ2. Being an ORF, TRGV10 has a function that is uncertain. V was clipped by 8 bases and J by 6 bases; unmatched bases: 11. The CDR3 extends over 13 amino acids. The CDR3 protein is CAAWDTRVYKKLF. The DNA for the CDR3 is TGTGCTGCGTGGGATACAAGGGTTTATAAGAAACTCTTT.

The chain joins TRGV4 to TRGJ1 or TRGJ2. CDR1 is EGSTGY, CDR2 YDSYTSSV, per germline. V gave up 1 base and J gave up 7 bases; unmatched junction bases: 7. The CDR3 runs 13 residues. The CDR3 sequence: CATWDGMGYKKLF. CDR3 nucleotide sequence: TGTGCCACCTGGGATGGCATGGGGTATAAGAAACTCTTT.

Regarding this clone: A read error is possible here, since a much larger clone lies one base away. Other DNA sequences in this specimen translate into the identical CDR3. The chain is built from TRGV9 and TRGJP. CDR3 length: 16 residues. With 1 base clipped from V and 4 bases from J, the junction kept 1 base outside the gene matches. Per the germline V gene, CDR1 is GITISATS and CDR2 is ISYDGTV (reference sequence). The CDR3 here is CALWEVQELGKKIKVF. The CDR3 nucleotides are TGTGCCTTGTGGGAGGTCCAAGAGTTGGGCAAAAAAATCAAGGTATTT.

This rearrangement joins TRGV9 to TRGJ1 or TRGJ2. After removal of 2 bases from V and 0 bases from J, the junction contained 4 bases not matched to a gene. CDR1 is GITISATS, CDR2 ISYDGTV, per germline (reference sequence). The length of the CDR3 is 14 residues. As DNA, the CDR3 is TGTGCCTTGTGGGAGGGCCTGAATTATTATAAGAAACTCTTT. Translated: CALWEGLNYYKKLF.

Relative to its sample, this clone is medium-sized. This sequence joins TRGV3 and TRGJ1 or TRGJ2. The J segment lost 4 bases and the V segment lost 3 bases, leaving 3 bases of the junction unmatched. The CDR3 spans 12 residues. Germline V CDR1 and CDR2: VTNTFY, YDVSTARD (reference sequence). CDR3 DNA: TGTGCCACCTGGGACCTGTATTATAAGAAACTCTTT. Amino acids: CATWDLYYKKLF.

Comments on this clone: This may come from a read error, since a much larger clone is one base off. The V call is TRGV3, the J call TRGJ1 or TRGJ2. Germline V lookup: CDR1 VTNTFY, CDR2 YDVSTARD (reference sequence). The CDR3 has 11 amino acids. For the CDR3, the DNA is TGTGCCGCCTGGGACAGGCCTGGGAAACTCTTT. This translates into CAAWDRPGKLF.

The genes are TRGV2 and TRGJ1 or TRGJ2. V lost 2 bases to trimming and J lost 0 bases; unmatched junction nucleotides: 4. The CDR3 has 14 residues. From germline, CDR1 is EGSNGY and CDR2 YDSYNSKV. The CDR3 here is CATWDDTNYYKKLF. In nucleotides, the CDR3 is TGTGCCACCTGGGACGACACGAATTATTATAAGAAACTCTTT.

The genes are TRGV2 and TRGJ1 or TRGJ2. V gave up 2 bases and J gave up 3 bases; unmatched junction bases: 4. Germline V gene data show CDR1 as EGSNGY and CDR2 as YDSYNSKV. The CDR3 contains 13 residues. The CDR3 loop reads CATWDDSYYKKLF. Here the CDR3 DNA reads TGTGCCACCTGGGACGATTCTTATTATAAGAAACTCTTT.

This clone is labeled as medium-sized. The V gene is TRGV9, the J gene TRGJ1 or TRGJ2. CDR1 is GITISATS, CDR2 ISYDGTV, per germline (reference sequence). The CDR3 extends over 15 amino acids. V gave up 4 bases and J gave up 6 bases; unmatched junction bases: 15. Written as DNA, the CDR3 is TGTGCCTTGTGGGACGCGGGGGTCGTCGGTTATAAGAAACTCTTT. This codes for CALWDAGVVGYKKLF.

The chain is built from TRGV5 and TRGJ1 or TRGJ2. Trimming removed 0 bases from V and 2 bases from J; junction bases left unmatched: 10. This CDR3 contains 16 residues. The V gene's germline CDR1 is VINAFY and CDR2 YDVSNSKD. The CDR3 protein is CATWDRGGDYYYKKLF. Written as DNA, the CDR3 is TGTGCCACCTGGGACAGGGGTGGCGATTATTATTATAAGAAACTCTTT.

The V and J genes are TRGV10 and TRGJP1. TRGV10 is filed as an ORF, its function uncertain. CDR3 length equals 12 residues. J gave up 11 bases and V 8 bases, and 9 bases lay outside the gene matches. CDR3 in DNA: TGTGCTGCGTGGGGTTCGGGGTGGTTCAAGATATTT. Translating it yields CAAWGSGWFKIF.

This sequence joins TRGV4 and TRGJ1 or TRGJ2. The germline gives CDR1 EGSTGY, CDR2 YDSYTSSV. This CDR3 has 12 residues. V gave up 0 bases and J gave up 10 bases; unmatched junction bases: 6. CDR3 in amino acids: CATWDGPTKKLF. The CDR3 coding sequence is TGTGCCACCTGGGATGGGCCTACCAAGAAACTCTTT.

The chain employs TRGV2 and TRGJ1 or TRGJ2. V shed 0 bases, J shed 5 bases, and the junction held 4 bases outside the gene matches. The CDR3 extends over 13 amino acids. The germline V gene has CDR1 EGSNGY and CDR2 YDSYNSKV. Here the CDR3 reads CATWDGLHYKKLF. The CDR3 DNA reads TGTGCCACCTGGGACGGGCTTCATTATAAGAAACTCTTT.

Comments on this clone: A much bigger clone sits one base away, suggesting this may be a read error. This chain uses TRGV4 with TRGJ1 or TRGJ2. V dropped 7 bases and J dropped 5; count of bases not matched to a gene: 5. The CDR3 is 11 residues long. Germline-derived CDR1 and CDR2 are EGSTGY and YDSYTSSV. For the CDR3, the DNA is TGTGCCACCTGTGATAATTATAAGAAACTCTTT. Its protein is CATCDNYKKLF.

This chain uses TRGV8 with TRGJ1 or TRGJ2. The CDR3 contains 14 residues. The V gene end was trimmed by 3 bases and the J gene end by 10 bases; junction bases not matched to a gene: 15. Germline V gene lookup returns CDR1 VENAVY and CDR2 YDSYNSRV. The DNA for the CDR3 is TGTGCCACCTGGGATCGTCGCCGGGGATTAAAGAAACTCTTT. This encodes CATWDRRRGLKKLF.

This clone was seen a handful of times. This sequence joins TRGV3 and TRGJ1 or TRGJ2. In germline, CDR1 is VTNTFY, CDR2 YDVSTARD (reference sequence). This CDR3 has 15 amino acids. V was clipped by 0 bases and J by 8 bases; unmatched bases: 13. The CDR3 spells CATWDRKPKRNKKLF. The CDR3 coding sequence is TGTGCCACCTGGGACAGGAAACCCAAACGTAATAAGAAACTCTTT.

On this clone: A much larger clone sits a single nucleotide away, making a read error possible. The chain recombines TRGV3 with TRGJ1 or TRGJ2. Germline-derived CDR1 and CDR2 are VTNTFY and YDVSTARD (reference sequence). V shed 0 bases and J 3 bases; nucleotides not matched to a gene: 2. The CDR3 is 13 residues long. The CDR3 region has the DNA TGTGCCACCTGGGACAGGATTTATTATAAGAAACTCTTT. It translates to CATWDRIYYKKLF.

This clone ranks as medium-sized. The chain links TRGV3 to TRGJ1 or TRGJ2. The junction had 5 bases not matched to a gene; V was cut back by 1 base and J by 2 bases. CDR1 is VTNTFY and CDR2 is YDVSTARD in the germline V gene (reference sequence). This CDR3 contains 14 residues. The CDR3, as DNA: TGTGCCACCTGGGACAGCCGAGATTATTATAAGAAACTCTTT. Residues: CATWDSRDYYKKLF.

This clone was detected only once. The chain joins TRGV4 to TRGJ1 or TRGJ2. Germline lookup yields CDR1 EGSTGY and CDR2 YDSYTSSV. There are 12 residues in the CDR3. The V gene end was trimmed by 1 base and the J gene end by 10 bases; junction bases not matched to a gene: 7. CDR3 DNA: TGTGCCACCTGGGATGGATACCTAAAGAAACTCTTT. Amino acids: CATWDGYLKKLF.

V is TRGV9 and J is TRGJP2. Trimming removed 2 bases from V and 0 bases from J; junction bases left unmatched: 6. Germline-derived CDR1 and CDR2 are GITISATS and ISYDGTV (reference sequence). The CDR3 has 16 amino acids. The CDR3 DNA sequence: TGTGCCTTGTGGGAGGAGGACTATAGTAGTGATTGGATCAAGACGTTT. Encoded protein: CALWEEDYSSDWIKTF.

This chain uses TRGV3 with TRGJ1 or TRGJ2. The J segment lost 4 bases and the V segment lost 3 bases, leaving 15 bases of the junction unmatched. CDR3 length: 16 residues. Germline V gene sequence: CDR1 VTNTFY, CDR2 YDVSTARD (reference sequence). DNA for the CDR3: TGTGCCACCTGGGACCCCTCACCCTTTAAATATTATAAGAAACTCTTT. It specifies CATWDPSPFKYYKKLF.

This clone was seen a handful of times. The chain employs TRGV4 and TRGJ1 or TRGJ2. The CDR3 is 13 amino acids. Trimming removed 5 bases from V and 1 base from J; junction bases left unmatched: 5. Germline values: CDR1 EGSTGY, CDR2 YDSYTSSV. CDR3 DNA: TGTGCCACCTGGGCCATTAATTATTATAAGAAACTCTTT. As protein: CATWAINYYKKLF.

The V and J genes are TRGV4 and TRGJ1 or TRGJ2. The CDR3 has 15 residues. J was trimmed by 0 bases and V by 2 bases; bases with no gene match: 7. CDR1 EGSTGY and CDR2 YDSYTSSV come from the germline V gene. CDR3 protein: CATWDALPNYYKKLF. The CDR3 DNA reads TGTGCCACCTGGGATGCCTTACCGAATTATTATAAGAAACTCTTT.

This clone is classed as medium-sized. Within the sample, other DNA sequences also encode this same CDR3. The chain carries TRGV5 and TRGJ1 or TRGJ2. The CDR3 has 14 amino acids. Per the germline V gene, CDR1 is VINAFY and CDR2 is YDVSNSKD. V trimming: 0 bases; J trimming: 3 bases; junction bases outside the gene matches: 5. The CDR3 protein is CATWDRPPYYKKLF. DNA for the CDR3: TGTGCCACCTGGGACAGGCCCCCTTATTATAAGAAACTCTTT.

V and J are TRGV9 and TRGJ1 or TRGJ2. Looked up from germline, CDR1 is GITISATS and CDR2 is ISYDGTV (reference sequence). The CDR3 is 11 amino acids. The V and J ends lost 3 bases and 9 bases, in that order; junction bases with no gene match: 5. CDR3 residues: CALWETPKKLF. The CDR3 nucleotides are TGTGCCTTGTGGGAGACTCCTAAGAAACTCTTT.

In its sample, this clone was seen a few times. This chain uses TRGV2 with TRGJ1 or TRGJ2. Germline CDR1 reads EGSNGY; CDR2 reads YDSYNSKV. This CDR3 is 14 amino acids long. The trim removed 0 bases at V and 4 bases at J, leaving 6 bases unmatched. CDR3 sequence: CATWDGPWYYKKLF. DNA for the CDR3: TGTGCCACCTGGGACGGGCCGTGGTATTATAAGAAACTCTTT.

There are a few counts of this clone. TCRdb shows a much larger clone's protein in place of this DNA's translation, and the two differ at residue 6, likely through a read error; the protein shown is translated from the DNA. The V and J genes are TRGV4 and TRGJP2. Germline CDR1 is EGSTGY and CDR2 is YDSYTSSV. The CDR3 contains 12 residues. Trimming removed 5 bases from V and 6 bases from J; junction bases left unmatched: 3. The CDR3 nucleotides are TGTGCCACCTGGGGTGGTGATTGGATCAAGACGTTT. Its protein is CATWGGDWIKTF.

Worth noting for this clone: One base away lies a much larger clone, so this may be a sequencing read error. The chain combines TRGV8 with TRGJ1 or TRGJ2. The CDR3 is 11 amino acids. CDR1 and CDR2 (germline): VENAVY, YDSYNSRV. CDR3 sequence reads: CATWDRFKNLF. CDR3 sequence (DNA): TGTGCCACCTGGGATAGATTCAAGAACCTCTTT.

In its sample, this clone ranks as medium-sized. Different DNA sequences within this sample yield the same CDR3. This chain joins TRGV9 and TRGJ1 or TRGJ2. The germline V gene has CDR1 GITISATS and CDR2 ISYDGTV (reference sequence). This CDR3 contains 12 residues. V was clipped by 3 bases and J by 4 bases; unmatched bases: 3. DNA for the CDR3: TGTGCCTTGTGGGAGCTCTATTATAAGAAACTCTTT. Encoded protein: CALWELYYKKLF.